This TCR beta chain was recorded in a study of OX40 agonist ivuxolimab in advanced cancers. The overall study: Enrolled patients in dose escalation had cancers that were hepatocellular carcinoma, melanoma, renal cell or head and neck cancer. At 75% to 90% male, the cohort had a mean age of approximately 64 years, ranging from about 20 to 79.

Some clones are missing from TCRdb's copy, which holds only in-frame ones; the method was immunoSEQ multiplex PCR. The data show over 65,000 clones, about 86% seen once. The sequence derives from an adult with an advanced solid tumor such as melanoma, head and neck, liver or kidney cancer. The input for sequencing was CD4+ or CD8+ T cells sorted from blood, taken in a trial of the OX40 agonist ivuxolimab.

The CDR3 nucleotides read TGTGCCAGCAGCGTAGGACAGGGATGGAATGAGCAGTTCTTC. It specifies CASSVGQGWNEQFF. The J gene is TRBJ2-1, the V gene TRBV9; 7 bases align to TRBD1. There are 14 residues in the CDR3. V trimming: 0 bases; J trimming: 7 bases; junction bases outside the gene matches: 4. Germline V gene sequence: CDR1 SGDLS, CDR2 YYNGEE. Combining the CDR3 with reference TRBV9 and TRBJ2-1 gives the whole variable domain DSGVTQTPKHLITATGQRVTLRCSPRSGDLSVYWYQQSLDQGLQFLIQYYNGEERAKGNILERFSAQQFPDLHSELNLSSLELGDSALYFCASSVGQGWNEQFFGPGTRLTVL.